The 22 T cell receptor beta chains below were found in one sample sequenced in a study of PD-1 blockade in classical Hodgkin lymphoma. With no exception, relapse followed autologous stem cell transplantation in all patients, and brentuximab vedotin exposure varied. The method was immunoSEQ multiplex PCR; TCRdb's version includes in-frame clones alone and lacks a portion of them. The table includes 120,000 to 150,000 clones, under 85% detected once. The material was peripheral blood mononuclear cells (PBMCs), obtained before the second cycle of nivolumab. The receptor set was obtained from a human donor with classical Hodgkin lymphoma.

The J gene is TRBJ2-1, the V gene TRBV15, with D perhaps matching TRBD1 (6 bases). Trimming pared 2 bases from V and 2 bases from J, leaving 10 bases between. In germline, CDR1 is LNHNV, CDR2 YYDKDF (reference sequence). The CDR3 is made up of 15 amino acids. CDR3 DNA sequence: TGTGCCACCAGCAGACAGGGGCCAGCCTACAATGAGCAGTTCTTC. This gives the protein CATSRQGPAYNEQFF. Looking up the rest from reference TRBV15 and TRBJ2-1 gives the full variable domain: DAMVIQNPRYQVTQFGKPVTLSCSQTLNHNVMYWYQQKSSQAPKLLFHYYDKDFNNEADTPDNFQSRRPNTSFCFLDIRSPGLGDTAMYLCATSRQGPAYNEQFFGPGTRLTVL.

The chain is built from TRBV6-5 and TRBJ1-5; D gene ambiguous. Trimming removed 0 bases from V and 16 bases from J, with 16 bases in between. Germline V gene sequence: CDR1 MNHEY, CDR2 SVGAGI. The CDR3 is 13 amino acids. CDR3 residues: CASSYSVGRLSHF. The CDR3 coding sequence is TGTGCCAGCAGTTACTCTGTTGGACGGCTGTCCCATTTT.

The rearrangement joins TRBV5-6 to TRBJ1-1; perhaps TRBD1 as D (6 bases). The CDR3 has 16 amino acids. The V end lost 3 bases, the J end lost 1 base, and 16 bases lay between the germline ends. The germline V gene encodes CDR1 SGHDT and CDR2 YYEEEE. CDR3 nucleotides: TGTGCCAGCAGCTGGGCCGGGACAACCCAGAACACTGAAGCTTTCTTT. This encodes CASSWAGTTQNTEAFF.

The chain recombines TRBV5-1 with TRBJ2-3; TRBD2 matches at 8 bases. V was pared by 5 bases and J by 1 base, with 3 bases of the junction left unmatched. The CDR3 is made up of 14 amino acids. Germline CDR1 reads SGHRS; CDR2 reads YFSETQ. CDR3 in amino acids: CASRLRGGTDTQYF. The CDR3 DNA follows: TGCGCCAGCAGGTTGCGGGGGGGCACAGATACGCAGTATTTT.

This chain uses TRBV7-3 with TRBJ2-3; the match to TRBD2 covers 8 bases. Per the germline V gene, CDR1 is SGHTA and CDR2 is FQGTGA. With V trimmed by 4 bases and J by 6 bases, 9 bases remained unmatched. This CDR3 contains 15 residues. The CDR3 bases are TGTGCCAGCAGCTCGATCGGGGGGGCCCCCGATACGCAGTATTTT. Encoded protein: CASSSIGGAPDTQYF.

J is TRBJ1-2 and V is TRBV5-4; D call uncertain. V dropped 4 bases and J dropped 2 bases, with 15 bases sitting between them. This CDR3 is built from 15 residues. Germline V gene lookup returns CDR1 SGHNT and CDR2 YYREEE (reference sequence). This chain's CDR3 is CASSPYRGGNYGYTF. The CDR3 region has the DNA TGTGCCAGCAGCCCTTATCGGGGTGGAAACTATGGCTACACCTTC.

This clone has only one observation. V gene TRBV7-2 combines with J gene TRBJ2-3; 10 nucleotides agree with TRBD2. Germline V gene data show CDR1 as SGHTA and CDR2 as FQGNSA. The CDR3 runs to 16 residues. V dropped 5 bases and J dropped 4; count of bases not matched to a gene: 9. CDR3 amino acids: CASSQYSGRAADTQYF. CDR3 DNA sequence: TGTGCCAGCAGCCAATACAGCGGGAGGGCCGCAGATACGCAGTATTTT.

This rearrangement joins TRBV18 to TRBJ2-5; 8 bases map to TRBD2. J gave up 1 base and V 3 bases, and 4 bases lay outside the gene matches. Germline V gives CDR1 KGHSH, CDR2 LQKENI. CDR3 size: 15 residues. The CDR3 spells CASSPLAGLQETQYF. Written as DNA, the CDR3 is TGTGCCAGCTCACCTTTAGCGGGGCTCCAAGAGACCCAGTACTTC.

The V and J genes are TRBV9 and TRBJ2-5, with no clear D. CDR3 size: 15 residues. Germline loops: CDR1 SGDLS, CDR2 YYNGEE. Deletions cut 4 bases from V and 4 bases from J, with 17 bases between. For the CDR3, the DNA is TGTGCCAGCAGCTCGAAGGGCCCTGGGGTAGAGACCCAGTACTTC. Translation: CASSSKGPGVETQYF.

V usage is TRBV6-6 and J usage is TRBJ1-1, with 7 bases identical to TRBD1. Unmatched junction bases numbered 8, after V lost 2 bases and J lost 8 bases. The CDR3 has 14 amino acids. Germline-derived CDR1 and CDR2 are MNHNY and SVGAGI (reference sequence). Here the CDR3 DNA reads TGTGCCAGCAGTTACACCAGGACAGGCCACGAAGCTTTCTTT. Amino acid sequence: CASSYTRTGHEAFF.

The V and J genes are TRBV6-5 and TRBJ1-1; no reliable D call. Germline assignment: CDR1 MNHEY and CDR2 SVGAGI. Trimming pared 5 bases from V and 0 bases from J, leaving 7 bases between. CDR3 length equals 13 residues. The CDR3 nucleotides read TGTGCCAGCAGTCGCACTTTGAACACTGAAGCTTTCTTT. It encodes CASSRTLNTEAFF.

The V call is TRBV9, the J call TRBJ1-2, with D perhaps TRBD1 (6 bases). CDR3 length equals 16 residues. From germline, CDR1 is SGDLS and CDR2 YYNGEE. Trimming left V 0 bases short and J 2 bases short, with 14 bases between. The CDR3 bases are TGTGCCAGCAGCGTAGGGGCTACAGGGTTGAACTATGGCTACACCTTC. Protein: CASSVGATGLNYGYTF.

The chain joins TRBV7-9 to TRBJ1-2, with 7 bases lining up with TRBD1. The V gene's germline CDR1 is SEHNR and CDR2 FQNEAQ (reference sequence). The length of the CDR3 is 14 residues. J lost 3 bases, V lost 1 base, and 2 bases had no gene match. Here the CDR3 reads CASSLVTGDYGYTF. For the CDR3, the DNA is TGTGCCAGCAGCTTAGTCACAGGGGACTATGGCTACACCTTC.

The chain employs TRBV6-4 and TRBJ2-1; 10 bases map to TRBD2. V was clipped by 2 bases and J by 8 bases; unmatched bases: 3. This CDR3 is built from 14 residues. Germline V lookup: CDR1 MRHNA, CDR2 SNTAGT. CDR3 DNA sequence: TGTGCCAGCAGTGACGGGCTAGCGGGAGATGAGCAGTTCTTC. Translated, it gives CASSDGLAGDEQFF.

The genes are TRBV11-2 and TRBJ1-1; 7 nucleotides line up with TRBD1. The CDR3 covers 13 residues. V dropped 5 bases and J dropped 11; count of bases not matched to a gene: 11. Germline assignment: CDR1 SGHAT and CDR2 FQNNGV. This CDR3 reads CASSPTGFVAAFF. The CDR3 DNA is TGTGCCAGCAGCCCGACAGGGTTTGTGGCGGCTTTCTTT.

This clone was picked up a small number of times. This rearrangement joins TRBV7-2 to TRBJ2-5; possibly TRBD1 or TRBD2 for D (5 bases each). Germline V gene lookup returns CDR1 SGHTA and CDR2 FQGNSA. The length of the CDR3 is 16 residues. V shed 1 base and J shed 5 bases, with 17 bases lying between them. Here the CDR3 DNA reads TGTGCCAGCAGCTTAGGGGGGAGCCGACTGCGGGAGACCCAGTACTTC. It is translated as CASSLGGSRLRETQYF.

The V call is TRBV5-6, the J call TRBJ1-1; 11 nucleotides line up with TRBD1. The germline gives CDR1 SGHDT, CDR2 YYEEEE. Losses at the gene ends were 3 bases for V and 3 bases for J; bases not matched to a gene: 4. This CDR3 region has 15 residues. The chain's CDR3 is CASSWRTGGHTEAFF. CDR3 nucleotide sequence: TGTGCCAGCAGCTGGAGGACAGGGGGCCACACTGAAGCTTTCTTT.

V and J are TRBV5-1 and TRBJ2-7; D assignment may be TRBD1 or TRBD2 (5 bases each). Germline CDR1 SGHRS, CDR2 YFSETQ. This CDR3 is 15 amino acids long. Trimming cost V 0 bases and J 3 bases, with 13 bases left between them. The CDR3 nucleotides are TGCGCCAGCAGCTTGGGAGGGGACCCGGGCTACGAGCAGTACTTC. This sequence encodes CASSLGGDPGYEQYF.

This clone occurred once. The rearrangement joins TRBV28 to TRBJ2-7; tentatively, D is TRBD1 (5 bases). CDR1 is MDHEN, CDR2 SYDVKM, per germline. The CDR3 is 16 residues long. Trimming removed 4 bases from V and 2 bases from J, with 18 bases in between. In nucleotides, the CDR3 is TGTGCCAGCAGTTCCCCCGGGCAGGGATTAGCCTACGAGCAGTACTTC. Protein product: CASSSPGQGLAYEQYF.

The CDR3 DNA sequence: TGTGCCAGCAGTGACGAGGGTGGGGAGACCCAGTACTTC. It yields the protein CASSDEGGETQYF. The V gene is TRBV2, the J gene TRBJ2-5; tentative D call: TRBD2 (5 bases). The V end was cut by 3 bases, the J end by 5 bases, with 10 bases between. The CDR3 is 13 residues long. CDR1 SNHLY and CDR2 FYNNEI come from the germline V gene.

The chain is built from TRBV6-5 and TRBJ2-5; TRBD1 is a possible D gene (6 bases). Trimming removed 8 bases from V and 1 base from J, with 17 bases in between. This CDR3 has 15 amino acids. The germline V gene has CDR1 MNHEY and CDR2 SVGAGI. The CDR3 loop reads CASGGRGVRQETQYF. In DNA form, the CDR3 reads TGTGCCAGCGGGGGCAGGGGAGTCCGCCAAGAGACCCAGTACTTC.

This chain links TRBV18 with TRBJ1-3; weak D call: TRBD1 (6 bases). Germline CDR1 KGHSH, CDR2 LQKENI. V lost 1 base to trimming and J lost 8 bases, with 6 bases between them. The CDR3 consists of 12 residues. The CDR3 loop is CASSPQGDTIYF. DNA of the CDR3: TGTGCCAGCTCACCACAGGGGGACACCATATATTTT.